This T cell receptor (beta chain) stems from a study of blood T cell repertoires in COVID-19. The CDR3 totals 13 residues. CDR1 and CDR2 from the germline V gene are SEHNR and FQNEAQ (reference sequence). Between the trimmed V and J ends, which lost 3 bases and 2 bases, there was a span of 5 bases. Profiling relied on immunoSEQ multiplex PCR, and the TCRdb table lists in-frame clones only, not all of them. The repertoire has about 200,000 clones, 80% of them found once; the top ten carry under 8%. The sample taken for sequencing was peripheral blood. The sequence was collected from a man in his sixties with acute or convalescent COVID-19. The genes are TRBV7-9 and TRBJ1-5; no clear D. CDR3 bases: TGTGCCAGCAGCTTCGGGGGCAATCAGCCCCAGCATTTT. The encoded protein is CASSFGGNQPQHF.